This T cell receptor (beta chain) was obtained from a study of cytomegalovirus exposure and HLA in healthy donors. General study findings and limits: In vitro testing confirmed a few CMV-associated chains as specific for CMV antigens.

In regard to this clone: The antigen remains unidentified.

Unrecorded immune exposures were likely, despite nominal health at sampling. This CDR3 region has 16 residues. From germline, CDR1 is SEHNR and CDR2 FQNEAQ (reference sequence). After removal of 2 bases from V and 5 bases from J, the junction contained 12 bases not matched to a gene. PCR was performed using 60 Vbeta and 13 Jbeta primers. Clones were read by immunoSEQ multiplex PCR, and TCRdb kept only the in-frame ones, dropping some. Of fewer than 150,000 clones listed, 75% to 90% were seen once; the top ten hold about 6.7%. The sequencing sample was made of PBMCs. The TCR originated in a young woman in good health and CMV-seropositive. The V and J genes are TRBV7-9 and TRBJ2-7; the match to TRBD1 covers 7 bases. CDR3 protein: CASSLSRGTDSHEQYF. CDR3 bases: TGTGCCAGCAGCTTAAGTAGGGGGACAGACTCTCACGAGCAGTACTTC.